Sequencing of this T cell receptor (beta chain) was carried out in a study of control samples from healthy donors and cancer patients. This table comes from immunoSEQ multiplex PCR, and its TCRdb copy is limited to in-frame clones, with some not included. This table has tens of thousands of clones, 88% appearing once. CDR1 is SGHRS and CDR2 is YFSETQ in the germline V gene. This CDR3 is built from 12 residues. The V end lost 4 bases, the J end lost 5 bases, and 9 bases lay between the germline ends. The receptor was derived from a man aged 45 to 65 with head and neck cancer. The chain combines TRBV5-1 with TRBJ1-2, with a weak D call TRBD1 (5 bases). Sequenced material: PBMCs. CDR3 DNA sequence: TGCGCCAGCAGCGCACGACAGTATGGCTACACCTTC. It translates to CASSARQYGYTF.